The source of this T cell receptor beta chain is a study of OX40 agonist ivuxolimab in advanced cancers. TCRdb's copy holds only in-frame clones and misses some; the assay was immunoSEQ multiplex PCR. There are around 39,000 clones in the sample; almost 85% occur only once, and about 2% lies in the top ten. Germline V gene data show CDR1 as SGHNT and CDR2 as YYREEE (reference sequence). The CDR3 totals 18 residues. The source material was CD4+ or CD8+ T cells sorted from blood, sampled in a trial of the OX40 agonist ivuxolimab. The clonotype originates from an adult with an advanced solid tumor such as melanoma, head and neck, liver or kidney cancer. The chain joins TRBV5-4 to TRBJ2-7; tentative D call: TRBD2 (6 bases). The DNA matches TRBJ2-1 better at its end, which makes the J call doubtful. CDR3 residues: CASSLGQMGLGSFNEQFF. CDR3 nucleotide sequence: TGTGCCAGCAGCTTGGGTCAAATGGGACTGGGATCCTTTAATGAGCAGTTCTTC.